The 12 T cell receptor beta chains below all came from one sample that was sequenced in a study of T cell clonality in common variable immunodeficiency. Data came from immunoSEQ multiplex PCR; TCRdb stores just in-frame clones and leaves some out. The repertoire yields more than 30,000 clones, none seen only once; the top ten contain 4% to 5%. The sequencing input was peripheral blood mononuclear cells. These TCRs come from a person aged 18-70 years in good health.

This clone was found a few times. The read ends 3 residues early relative to the CDR3; the germline J gene fills the gap. The chain carries TRBV19 and TRBJ1-2, with no clear D. Germline V gene lookup returns CDR1 LNHDA and CDR2 SQIVND (reference sequence). This CDR3 is built from 13 residues. The part of the CDR3 DNA that was read is TGTGCCAGTAGTATGGAAGGGTTCTACGAC. It specifies CASSMEGFYD. The whole CDR3 sequence reads CASSMEGFYDYTF.

This clone came up a few times. The CDR3 goes on 3 residues after the read ends, and that part is filled in from the germline J gene. The chain carries TRBV7-8 and TRBJ1-6; 9 bases align to TRBD1. Trimming took 6 bases from V and 10 from J; bases not matched to a gene: 10. Germline CDR1 and CDR2: SGHVS and FQNEAQ. The CDR3 totals 15 residues. The CDR3 protein is CASSSPGQGLSPLHF. The DNA read from the CDR3 is TGTGCCAGCAGTTCTCCGGGACAGGGACTCTCACCC.

This clone was seen a handful of times. The CDR3 is cut off 3 residues early in the read; its end comes from the germline J gene. The chain recombines TRBV30 with TRBJ1-2; TRBD1 aligns across 7 bases. Germline V CDR1 and CDR2: GTSNPN, SVGIG (reference sequence). The CDR3 covers 13 residues. CDR3 bases read: TGTGCCTGGAGTGTACTGGGGACAGATACC. Its translation is CAWSVLGTDT. The full CDR3 is CAWSVLGTDTYTF.

This clone appeared many times. With the read ending 3 residues before the CDR3 end, the germline J gene is used to fill in that end. The rearrangement uses TRBV18 and TRBJ1-2; no reliable D call. Germline V gives CDR1 KGHSH, CDR2 LQKENI. The CDR3 sequence is 13 residues long. The ends were cut back, 3 bases at V and 3 bases at J, with 8 bases in the middle. The CDR3 loop reads CASSPNTDYGYTF. The covered CDR3 bases are TGTGCCAGCTCACCGAACACAGACTATGGC. Variable domain in full (rest from reference TRBV18 and TRBJ1-2): NAGVMQNPRHLVRRRGQEARLRCSPMKGHSHVYWYRQLPEEGLKFMVYLQKENIIDESGMPKERFSAEFPKEGPSILRIQQVVRGDSAAYFCASSPNTDYGYTFGSGTRLTVV.

This clone was recorded at least ten times. The observed sequence ends 3 residues before the CDR3 terminus, with the missing tail filled in from the germline J gene. The rearrangement joins TRBV20-1 to TRBJ2-7, with D possibly matching TRBD2 (5 bases). Trimming shortened V by 3 bases and J by 2 bases, and 14 bases separated the two germline ends. The CDR3 runs to 14 residues. From germline, CDR1 is DFQATT and CDR2 SNEGSKA (reference sequence). The CDR3 sequence is CSARGPLDPYEQYF. The CDR3 DNA, read in part, is TGCAGTGCTAGGGGCCCACTAGACCCCTACGAG.

This clone was counted at least ten times. CDR3 loop: CAWSVLGDGGRGTGELFF. The sequenced part of the CDR3 DNA is TGTGCCTGGAGTGTACTAGGGGACGGGGGGCGCGGCACCGGGGAG. V gene TRBV30 combines with J gene TRBJ2-2; perhaps TRBD2 as D (7 bases). The CDR3 end is not reached by the read, which stops 3 residues before it; the germline J gene fills it in. The CDR3 contains 18 residues. Trimming shortened V by 0 bases and J by 4 bases, and 21 bases separated the two germline ends. Germline V CDR1 and CDR2: GTSNPN, SVGIG (reference sequence).

CDR3 sequence: CASRDSGGGINEQFF. Partial CDR3 DNA: TGTGCCAGCAGGGATAGCGGTGGGGGGATCAATGAG. This chain joins TRBV6-4 and TRBJ2-1; weak D call: TRBD2 (6 bases). Sequencing ends 3 residues short of the CDR3 end; the germline J gene provides the rest. V shed 6 bases and J shed 6 bases, with 18 bases lying between them. The length of the CDR3 is 15 residues. Germline V gene sequence: CDR1 MRHNA, CDR2 SNTAGT.

In this sample, this clone turned up many times. Incomplete CDR3 DNA: TGTGCCAGCAGCTTGGACACCTACGAG. Translating gives CASSLDTYE. The whole CDR3 sequence is CASSLDTYEQYF. V gene TRBV5-5 combines with J gene TRBJ2-7, with no clear D. The read finishes 3 residues shy of the CDR3 end, and the germline J gene is used to complete it. Per the germline V gene, CDR1 is SGHKS and CDR2 is YYEKEE (reference sequence). V lost 0 bases, J lost 2 bases, and 3 bases lay in between. The CDR3 has 12 amino acids.

This clone was observed at least ten times. The read halts 3 residues ahead of the CDR3 end, with the missing end drawn from the germline J gene. This chain links TRBV19 with TRBJ1-1, with D maybe TRBD1 (6 bases). The CDR3 extends over 14 amino acids. The V end was cut by 5 bases, the J end by 1 base, with 11 bases between. CDR1 LNHDA and CDR2 SQIVND come from the germline V gene (reference sequence). CDR3 residues: CASSGPGQNTEAFF. The covered CDR3 bases are TGTGCCAGTAGTGGCCCGGGACAGAACACTGAA.

The sample holds a few counts of this clone. The read ends 3 residues before the CDR3 terminus; that terminus is restored from the germline J gene. Additional DNA sequences in this sample encode the identical CDR3. The chain has TRBV7-6 and TRBJ1-3; D is possibly TRBD1 (5 bases). Germline lookup yields CDR1 SGHVS and CDR2 FNYEAQ. This CDR3 contains 15 residues. V was shortened by 5 bases and J by 0 bases, with 11 bases between the two germline ends. The CDR3 loop reads CASSQGPSSGNTIYF. CDR3 DNA (partial): TGTGCCAGCAGCCAGGGTCCAAGCTCTGGAAACACC.

This clone has a count of ten or more. The DNA ends 3 residues before the CDR3 does, and the rest of the CDR3 is filled in from the germline J gene. The chain recombines TRBV6-1 with TRBJ1-2, with D tentatively TRBD1 (6 bases). Germline V lookup: CDR1 MNHNS, CDR2 SASEGT. CDR3 length: 17 amino acids. CDR3 bases read: TGTGCCAGCAGTGAACTAGCGGGAGAAGTGGGGGCAGATACC. This gives the protein CASSELAGEVGADT. From start to end, the CDR3 is CASSELAGEVGADTYTF.

Ten or more counts support this clone. The read stops 3 residues short of the end of the CDR3; the missing end is completed from the germline J gene. The chain joins TRBV5-6 to TRBJ2-7; 8 bases are a match to TRBD1. The CDR3 contains 14 residues. V shed 5 bases and J 3 bases; nucleotides not matched to a gene: 7. Germline V lookup: CDR1 SGHDT, CDR2 YYEEEE. The CDR3 DNA, read in part, is TGTGCCAGCAGTTTAGGACAGGGTCGCTACGAG. Amino acids: CASSLGQGRYE. The whole CDR3 sequence is CASSLGQGRYEQYF.